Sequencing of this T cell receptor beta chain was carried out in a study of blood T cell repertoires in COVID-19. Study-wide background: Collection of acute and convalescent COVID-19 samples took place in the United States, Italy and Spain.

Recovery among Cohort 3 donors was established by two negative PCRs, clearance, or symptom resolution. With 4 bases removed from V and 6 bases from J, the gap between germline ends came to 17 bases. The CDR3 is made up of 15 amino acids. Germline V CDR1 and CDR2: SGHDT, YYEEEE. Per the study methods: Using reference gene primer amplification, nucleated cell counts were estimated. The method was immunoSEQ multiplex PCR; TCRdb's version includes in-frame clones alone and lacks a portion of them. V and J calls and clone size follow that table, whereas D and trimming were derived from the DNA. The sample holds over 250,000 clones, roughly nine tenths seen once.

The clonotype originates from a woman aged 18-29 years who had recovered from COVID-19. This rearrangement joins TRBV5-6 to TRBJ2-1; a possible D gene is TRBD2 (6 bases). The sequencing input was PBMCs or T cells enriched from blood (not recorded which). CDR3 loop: CASSLGTPRVNEQFF. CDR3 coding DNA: TGTGCCAGCAGCCTCGGGACTCCCAGGGTCAATGAGCAGTTCTTC.